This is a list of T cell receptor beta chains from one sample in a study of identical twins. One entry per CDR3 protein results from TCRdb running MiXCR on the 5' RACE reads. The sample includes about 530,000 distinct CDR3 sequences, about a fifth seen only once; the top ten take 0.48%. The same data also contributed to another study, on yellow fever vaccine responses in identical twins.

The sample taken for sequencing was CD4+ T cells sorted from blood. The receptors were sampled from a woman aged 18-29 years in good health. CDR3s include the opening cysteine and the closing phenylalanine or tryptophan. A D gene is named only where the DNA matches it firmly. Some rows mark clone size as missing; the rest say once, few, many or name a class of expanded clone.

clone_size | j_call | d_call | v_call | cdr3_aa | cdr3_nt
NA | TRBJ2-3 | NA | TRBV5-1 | CASSLMGSSYSTDTQYF | TGCGCCAGCAGCTTGATGGGGAGCTCTTATAGCACAGATACGCAGTATTTT
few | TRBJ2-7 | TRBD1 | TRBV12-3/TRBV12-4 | CASSSGTVYYEQYF | TGTGCCAGCAGCTCCGGGACAGTATACTACGAGCAGTACTTC
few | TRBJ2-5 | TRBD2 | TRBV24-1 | CATSDPASGRTETQYF | TGTGCCACCAGTGATCCGGCTAGCGGGAGGACAGAGACCCAGTACTTC
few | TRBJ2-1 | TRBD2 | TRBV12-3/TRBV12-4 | CASSPLEAGHEQFF | TGTGCCAGCAGCCCCCTTGAAGCGGGGCATGAGCAGTTCTTC
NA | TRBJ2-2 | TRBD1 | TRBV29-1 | CSVRQGSNTEELFF | TGCAGCGTAAGACAGGGTTCGAACACCGAGGAGCTGTTTTTT
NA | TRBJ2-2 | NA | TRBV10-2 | CASRRAFGTGELFF | TGCGCCAGCCGGAGGGCCTTCGGCACCGGGGAGCTGTTTTTT
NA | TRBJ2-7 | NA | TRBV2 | CASRPTGRYEQYF | TGTGCCAGCAGACCAACAGGGAGGTACGAGCAGTACTTC
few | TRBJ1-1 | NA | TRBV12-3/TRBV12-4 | CASSLRQPKGTEAFF | TGTGCCAGCAGTTTGAGGCAACCTAAGGGCACTGAAGCTTTCTTT
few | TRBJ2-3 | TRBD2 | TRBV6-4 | CASSPSASGRRASTDTQYF | TGTGCCAGCAGTCCCTCGGCTAGCGGGAGGAGAGCTAGCACAGATACGCAGTATTTT
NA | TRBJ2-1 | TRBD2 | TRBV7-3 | CASSLTPTSGIHEQFF | TGTGCCAGCAGCTTAACGCCGACTAGCGGGATTCATGAGCAGTTCTTC
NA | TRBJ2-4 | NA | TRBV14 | CASSQDRLSANQYF | TGTGCCAGCAGCCAAGATCGGCTCAGTGCTAATCAGTACTTC
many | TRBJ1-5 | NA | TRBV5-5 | CASSLEGGPQHF | TGTGCCAGCAGCTTGGAGGGTGGGCCCCAGCATTTT
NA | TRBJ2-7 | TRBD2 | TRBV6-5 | CASSSSGGSYEQYF | TGTGCCAGCAGTTCTAGCGGGGGATCCTACGAGCAGTACTTC
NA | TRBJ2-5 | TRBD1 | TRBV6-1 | CASSRRTGFFETQYF | TGTGCCAGCAGTCGGAGGACAGGATTCTTCGAGACCCAGTACTTC
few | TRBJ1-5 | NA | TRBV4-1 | CASSQDGQNQPQHF | TGCGCCAGCAGCCAAGATGGACAGAATCAGCCCCAGCATTTT
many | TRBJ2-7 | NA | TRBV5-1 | CASSLHSYEQYF | TGCGCCAGCAGCCTGCACTCCTACGAGCAGTACTTC
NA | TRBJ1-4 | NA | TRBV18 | CASSPPGQVNEKLFF | TGTGCCAGCTCACCACCCGGCCAAGTAAATGAAAAACTGTTTTTT
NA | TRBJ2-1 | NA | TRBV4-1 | CASSHLGGQEQFF | TGCGCCAGCAGCCATTTGGGGGGGCAGGAACAGTTCTTC
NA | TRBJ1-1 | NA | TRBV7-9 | CASSLATVNTEAFF | TGTGCCAGCAGCTTAGCCACGGTGAACACTGAAGCTTTCTTT
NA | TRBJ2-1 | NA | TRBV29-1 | CSVDHRMNNEQFF | TGCAGCGTTGATCACAGGATGAACAATGAGCAGTTCTTC
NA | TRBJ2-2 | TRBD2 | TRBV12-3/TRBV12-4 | CASSGTSGIGGELFF | TGTGCCAGCAGCGGGACTAGCGGGATAGGCGGGGAGCTGTTTTTT
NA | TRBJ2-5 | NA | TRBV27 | CASSLYPEETQYF | TGTGCCAGCAGTTTATACCCGGAAGAGACCCAGTACTTC
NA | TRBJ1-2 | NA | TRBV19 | CASSIEPGRHYGYTF | TGTGCCAGTAGTATAGAACCGGGACGGCACTATGGCTACACCTTC
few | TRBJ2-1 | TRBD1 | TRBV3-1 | CASSRQPDRGDEQFF | TGTGCCAGCAGCCGACAACCGGACAGGGGAGATGAGCAGTTCTTC